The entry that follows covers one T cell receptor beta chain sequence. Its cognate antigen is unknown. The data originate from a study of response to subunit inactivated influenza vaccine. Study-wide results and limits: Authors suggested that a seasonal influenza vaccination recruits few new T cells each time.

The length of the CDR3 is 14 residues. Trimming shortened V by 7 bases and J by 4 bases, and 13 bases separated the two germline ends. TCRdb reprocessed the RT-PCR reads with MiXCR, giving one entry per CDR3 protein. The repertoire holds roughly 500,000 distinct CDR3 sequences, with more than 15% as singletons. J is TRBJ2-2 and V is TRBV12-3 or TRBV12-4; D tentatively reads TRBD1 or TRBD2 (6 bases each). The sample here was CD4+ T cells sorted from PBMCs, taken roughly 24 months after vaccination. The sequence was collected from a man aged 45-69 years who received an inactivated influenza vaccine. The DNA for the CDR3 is TGTGCCAGCATGTTCGGGGGCTTCACCGGGGAGCTGTTTTTT. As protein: CASMFGGFTGELFF.